This is a list of T cell receptor beta chains from one sample in a study of OX40 agonist ivuxolimab in advanced cancers. Sequencing was performed with immunoSEQ multiplex PCR; in TCRdb, only in-frame clones are kept and a portion is missing. Among about 53,000 clones listed, almost 85% were seen once. The input for sequencing was CD4+ or CD8+ T cells sorted from blood, taken in a trial of the OX40 agonist ivuxolimab. The receptor source for this set is an adult with an advanced solid tumor such as melanoma, head and neck, liver or kidney cancer. The CDR3 runs from the conserved cysteine through the conserved F or W. A D gene is named only where the DNA matches it firmly. Some rows mark clone size as missing; the rest say once, few, many or name a class of expanded clone.

V,D,J,size,DNA,CDR3
TRBV5-1,TRBD1,TRBJ1-1,.,TGCGCCAGCAGCTCCTGGACAGGGGTTTCAGTTATGAACACTGAAGCTTTCTTT,CASSSWTGVSVMNTEAFF
TRBV7-8,.,TRBJ2-3,.,TGTGCCAGCAGCCCTCCGACAGGAGCGCGAGATACGCAGTATTTT,CASSPPTGARDTQYF
TRBV7-7,.,TRBJ2-1,.,TGTGCCAGCAGCTCTTCTGGAGGGTACAATGAGCAGTTCTTC,CASSSSGGYNEQFF
TRBV15,.,TRBJ2-7,once,TGTGCCACCACCATCGACAGGTACTCCTACGAGCAGTACTTC,CATTIDRYSYEQYF
TRBV19,TRBD1,TRBJ1-2,.,TGTGCCAGTAGTATGGCCGGGACAGGGAATGGCTACACCTTC,CASSMAGTGNGYTF
TRBV6-1,TRBD1,TRBJ2-7,.,TGTGCCAGCAGTGAAAACCCAGGGGGCTATACCTACGAGCAGTACTTC,CASSENPGGYTYEQYF
TRBV6-5,.,TRBJ1-1,.,TGTGCCAGCAGTTACTCGTACTTAAACACTGAAGCTTTCTTT,CASSYSYLNTEAFF
TRBV10-1,.,TRBJ1-2,.,TGCGCCAGCAGTGATTTTTTTGACTATGGCTACACCTTC,CASSDFFDYGYTF
TRBV5-8,.,TRBJ2-5,.,TGTGCCAGCAGCTTGTTACAGGGAGGGAGGGAGACCCAGTACTTC,CASSLLQGGRETQYF
TRBV18,.,TRBJ1-2,.,TGTGCCAGCTCACCACCCATCGCAGGGACCTTTGGCTACACCTTC,CASSPPIAGTFGYTF
TRBV6-5,.,TRBJ2-3,.,TGTGCCAGCAGTTACTCTCTACTAGATACGCAGTATTTT,CASSYSLLDTQYF
TRBV6-5,.,TRBJ1-1,.,TGTGCCAGCAGTTACTCGCGGAACACTGAAGCTTTCTTT,CASSYSRNTEAFF
TRBV2,.,TRBJ2-5,.,TGTGCCAGCAGTGAAGAATACGGGTCGTGGGAGACCCAGTACTTC,CASSEEYGSWETQYF
TRBV12-2,.,TRBJ2-1,.,TGTGCAAGTCGCCCAGACCTAGGCGGGAGGGAGCTCTCCTACAATGAGCAGTTCTTC,CASRPDLGGRELSYNEQFF
TRBV19,.,TRBJ1-4,.,TGTGCCAGTAGTCCTTCACTAGCACCTAATGAAAAACTGTTTTTT,CASSPSLAPNEKLFF
TRBV2,.,TRBJ2-7,.,TGTGCCAGCAGTCTCCCTAGACAGGAGCCCCCACACGAGCAGTACTTC,CASSLPRQEPPHEQYF
TRBV5-4,TRBD2,TRBJ2-7,.,TGTGCCAGCAGCCAAACCGGGACTAGCGGTACCTACGAGCAGTACTTC,CASSQTGTSGTYEQYF
TRBV7-9,.,TRBJ1-5,.,TGTGCCAGCAGCTTAGAATGGAGCCAGCCCCAGCATTTT,CASSLEWSQPQHF
TRBV19,.,TRBJ1-1,.,TGTGCCAGTAGTCCCCCCTCACGCGTACGGAACACTGAAGCTTTCTTT,CASSPPSRVRNTEAFF
TRBV2,.,TRBJ1-2,.,TGTGCCAGCAGTGTTTCAGGGTTCGACTATGGCTACACCTTC,CASSVSGFDYGYTF
TRBV28,TRBD1,TRBJ2-7,.,TGTGCCATAGCCGGGACAGGGATCTACGAGCAGTACTTC,CAIAGTGIYEQYF
TRBV11-3,.,TRBJ2-3,.,TGTGCCAGCAGCTCACGTGGGGGTCGGGCCACAGATACGCAGTATTTT,CASSSRGGRATDTQYF
TRBV5-1,TRBD1,TRBJ2-5,.,TGCGCCAGCAGCGGGGGGGACAGGGCACGGGAGACCCAGTACTTC,CASSGGDRARETQYF
TRBV27,TRBD1,TRBJ1-2,.,TGTGCCAGCAGCACCGGACAGGGAGTGTATGGCTACACCTTC,CASSTGQGVYGYTF
TRBV5-1,.,TRBJ1-1,.,TGCGCCAGCAGCTTCGGGGGGAGCAACACTGAAGCTTTCTTT,CASSFGGSNTEAFF
TRBV19,.,TRBJ2-5,.,TGTGCCAGTAGTAGCGGGGCCCCTGCGGGCGGCCGTGGGACCCAGTACTTC,CASSSGAPAGGRGTQYF
TRBV30,.,TRBJ2-5,once,TGTGCCTGGAGTGTCAGTATCTCGGCGTACGAGACCCAGTACTTC,CAWSVSISAYETQYF
TRBV7-2,TRBD1,TRBJ2-5,.,TGTGCCAGCAGCCCATTGACAGGGGGATTCGGGGAGACCCAGTACTTC,CASSPLTGGFGETQYF
TRBV5-1,.,TRBJ1-1,.,TGCGCCAGCAGGCCGACGGAGAACGGTGAAGCTTTCTTT,CASRPTENGEAFF
TRBV5-4,.,TRBJ1-4,once,TGTGCCAGCAGCGACGACGCATATGAAAAACTGTTTTTT,CASSDDAYEKLFF
TRBV18,.,TRBJ2-7,.,TGTGCCAGCTCACCGTCGAGTGGGGGGAACGAGCAGTACTTC,CASSPSSGGNEQYF
TRBV4-3,.,TRBJ1-2,once,TGCGCCAGCAGCCAAGATTGGGCCCAGGGTGCGTATGGCTACACCTTC,CASSQDWAQGAYGYTF
TRBV6-4,.,TRBJ1-2,.,TGTGCCAGCAGCGAACAGGGACCTAACTATGGCTACACCTTC,CASSEQGPNYGYTF
TRBV6-1,TRBD2,TRBJ2-3,.,TGTGCCAGCAGTGAATTGGGCGGGAGGTTGACAGATACGCAGTATTTT,CASSELGGRLTDTQYF
TRBV27,.,TRBJ1-2,.,TGTGCCAGCAGTATACACAGGGAATCGAGCTATGGCTACACCTTC,CASSIHRESSYGYTF
TRBV7-2,.,TRBJ1-5,.,TGCGCCAGCAGCCACGGGGTAGGCGGGGGTCAGCCCCAGCATTTT,CASSHGVGGGQPQHF
TRBV11-2,TRBD1,TRBJ1-2,.,TGTGCCAGCAGCTTAGGGGGCAGGGGGCGTTGGAACAACTATGGCTACACCTTC,CASSLGGRGRWNNYGYTF
TRBV7-9,.,TRBJ2-2,.,TGTGCCAGCAGCTTCGACAGAAACACCGGGGAGCTGTTTTTT,CASSFDRNTGELFF
TRBV5-1,TRBD1,TRBJ2-7,.,TGCGCCAGCAGCACCTCGACAGGGGTCTACGAGCAGTACTTC,CASSTSTGVYEQYF
TRBV7-2,.,TRBJ1-2,.,TGTGCCAGCAGCTTAGGAGGGTATGGGAACTATGGCTACACCTTC,CASSLGGYGNYGYTF
TRBV4-2,TRBD1,TRBJ1-4,.,TGTGCCAGCAGCCAGGGGGACAGAACTAATGAAAAACTGTTTTTT,CASSQGDRTNEKLFF
TRBV12-5,.,TRBJ2-7,once,TGTGCTAGTGGTTTGGACAGGTTATACGAGCAGTACTTC,CASGLDRLYEQYF
TRBV12-5,.,TRBJ1-1,.,TGTGCTAGTGGTTTGGTACTAATTCCCATCGGGGCGAAGAACACTGAAGCTTTCTTT,CASGLVLIPIGAKNTEAFF
TRBV7-6,.,TRBJ1-5,.,TGTGCCAGCAGCTCTGGTCCCCCCGGTAATCAGCCCCAGCATTTT,CASSSGPPGNQPQHF
TRBV6-6,.,TRBJ2-7,.,TGTGCCAGCAGAGAGGGACCCCACATTGAGCAGTACTTC,CASREGPHIEQYF
TRBV4-2,.,TRBJ1-5,.,TGTGCCAGCAGCCCGACCAGGGGTAGCAATCAGCCCCAGCATTTT,CASSPTRGSNQPQHF
TRBV6-5,.,TRBJ2-7,.,TGTGCCAGCAGCCCAATAACTGTTACCACCTACGAGCAGTACTTC,CASSPITVTTYEQYF
TRBV11-2,.,TRBJ1-4,.,TGTGCCAGCAGCATCGGTCAGTCTAATGAAAAACTGTTTTTT,CASSIGQSNEKLFF
TRBV7-2,.,TRBJ2-2,.,TGTGCCAGCAGCTTAGAGGGGTACGGGAGTGGCACCGGGGAGCTGTTTTTT,CASSLEGYGSGTGELFF
TRBV29-1,.,TRBJ2-2,.,TGCAGTGGCGGACAGTCCGGAAACACCGGGGAGCTGTTTTTT,CSGGQSGNTGELFF
TRBV14,TRBD1,TRBJ2-5,.,TGTGCCAGCAGCCAAGGGGACAGGGTAGAGACCCAGTACTTC,CASSQGDRVETQYF
TRBV18,.,TRBJ1-2,.,TGTGCCAGCTCACCACGGGCTACAGGCGGAGACTCCAAAGGCTACACCTTC,CASSPRATGGDSKGYTF
TRBV12-2,.,TRBJ2-3,.,TGTGCAAGTCGCCCCCTGCGGGGGGGAACTAAGGGGCGGAAACGGAGCACAGATACGCAGTATTTT,CASRPLRGGTKGRKRSTDTQYF
TRBV7-8,TRBD2,TRBJ2-2,.,TGTGCCAGCAGCCCCCCGACTAGCGTTCACGGGGAGCTGTTTTTT,CASSPPTSVHGELFF
TRBV11-3,.,TRBJ1-2,.,TGTGCCAGCAGCTTGGGGTCCGGGGTTCAGTCTGGCTACACCTTC,CASSLGSGVQSGYTF
TRBV19,TRBD1,TRBJ2-2,.,TGTGCCAGTAGCTGGGACAGTCAAGCCGGGGAGCTGTTTTTT,CASSWDSQAGELFF
TRBV5-1,TRBD1,TRBJ1-1,.,TGCGCCAGCAGATTAGGGACAGGGGATGGAACTGAAGCTTTCTTT,CASRLGTGDGTEAFF
TRBV7-2,.,TRBJ1-5,.,TGTGCCAGCAGCGCAACTGACAGGAGACAATCAGCTCGGGATTTGGCCCAGCATTTT,CASSATDRRQSARDLAQHF